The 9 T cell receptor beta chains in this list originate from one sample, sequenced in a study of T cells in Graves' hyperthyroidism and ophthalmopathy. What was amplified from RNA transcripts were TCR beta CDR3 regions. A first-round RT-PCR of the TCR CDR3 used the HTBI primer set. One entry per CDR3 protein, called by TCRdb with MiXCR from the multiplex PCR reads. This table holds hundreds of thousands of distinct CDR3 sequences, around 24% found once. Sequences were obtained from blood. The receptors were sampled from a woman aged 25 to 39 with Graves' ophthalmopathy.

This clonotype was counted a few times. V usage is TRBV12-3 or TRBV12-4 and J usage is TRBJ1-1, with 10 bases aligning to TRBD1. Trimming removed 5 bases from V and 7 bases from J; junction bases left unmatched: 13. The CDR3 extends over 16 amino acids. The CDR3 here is CASSPRTGGKRGEAFF. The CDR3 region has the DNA TGTGCCAGCAGTCCTCGGACAGGGGGTAAAAGAGGTGAAGCTTTCTTT.

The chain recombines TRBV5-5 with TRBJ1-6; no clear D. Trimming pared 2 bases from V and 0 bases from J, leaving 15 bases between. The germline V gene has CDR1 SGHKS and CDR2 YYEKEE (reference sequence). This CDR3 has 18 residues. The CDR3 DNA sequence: TGTGCCAGCAGCTTCCGGCCCCCCTGGAGCTCCTATAATTCACCCCTCCACTTT. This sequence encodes CASSFRPPWSSYNSPLHF.

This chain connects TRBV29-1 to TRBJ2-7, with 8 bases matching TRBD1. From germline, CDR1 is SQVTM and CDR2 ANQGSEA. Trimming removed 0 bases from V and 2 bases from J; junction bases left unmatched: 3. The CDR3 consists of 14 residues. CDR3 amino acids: CSVEDRGPTYEQYF. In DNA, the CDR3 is TGCAGCGTTGAAGACAGGGGGCCCACCTACGAGCAGTACTTC.

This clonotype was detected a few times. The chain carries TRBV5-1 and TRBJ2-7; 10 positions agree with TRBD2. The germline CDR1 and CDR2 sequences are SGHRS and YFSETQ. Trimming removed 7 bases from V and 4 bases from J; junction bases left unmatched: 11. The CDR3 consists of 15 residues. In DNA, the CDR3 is TGCGCCAGCGGCCCCCTTTCTAGCGGGGGATACGAGCAGTACTTC. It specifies CASGPLSSGGYEQYF.

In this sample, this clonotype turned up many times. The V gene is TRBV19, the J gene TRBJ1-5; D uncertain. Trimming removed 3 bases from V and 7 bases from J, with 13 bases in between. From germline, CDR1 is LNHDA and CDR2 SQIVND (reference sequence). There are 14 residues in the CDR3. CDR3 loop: CASSIWGSRQPQHF. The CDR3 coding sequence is TGTGCCAGTAGTATTTGGGGATCGCGGCAGCCCCAGCATTTT.

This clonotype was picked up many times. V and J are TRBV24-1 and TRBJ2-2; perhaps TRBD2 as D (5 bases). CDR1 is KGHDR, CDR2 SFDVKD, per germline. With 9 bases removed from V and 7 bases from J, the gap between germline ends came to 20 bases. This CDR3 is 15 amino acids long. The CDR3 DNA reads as TGTGCCACCGGCAGAACCCAGGCCGCGGGCGGGGAGCTGTTTTTT. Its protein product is CATGRTQAAGGELFF.

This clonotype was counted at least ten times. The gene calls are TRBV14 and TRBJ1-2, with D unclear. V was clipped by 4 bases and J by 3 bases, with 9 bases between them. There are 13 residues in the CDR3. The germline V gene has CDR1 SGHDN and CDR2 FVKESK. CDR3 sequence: CASSLYNDYGYTF. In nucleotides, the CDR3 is TGTGCCAGCAGCCTTTACAATGACTATGGCTACACCTTC. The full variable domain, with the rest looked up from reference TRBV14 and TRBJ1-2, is EAGVTQFPSHSVIEKGQTVTLRCDPISGHDNLYWYRRVMGKEIKFLLHFVKESKQDESGMPNNRFLAERTGGTYSTLKVQPAELEDSGVYFCASSLYNDYGYTFGSGTRLTVV.

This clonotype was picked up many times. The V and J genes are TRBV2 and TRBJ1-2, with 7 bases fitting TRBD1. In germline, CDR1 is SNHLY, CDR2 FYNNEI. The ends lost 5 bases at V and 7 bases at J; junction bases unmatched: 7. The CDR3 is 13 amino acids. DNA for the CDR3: TGTGCCAGCAGTCGACAGGGAGATGGTGGCTACACCTTC. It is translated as CASSRQGDGGYTF.

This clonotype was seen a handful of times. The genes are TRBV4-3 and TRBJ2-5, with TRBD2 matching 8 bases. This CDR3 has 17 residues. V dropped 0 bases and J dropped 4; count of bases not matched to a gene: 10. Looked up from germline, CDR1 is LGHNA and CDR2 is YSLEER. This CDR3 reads CASSQDLNSGVSETQYF. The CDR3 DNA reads TGCGCCAGCAGCCAAGATTTGAATAGCGGGGTTTCAGAGACCCAGTACTTC.